This TCR beta chain stems from a study of neurological immune-mediated disorders. The germline CDR1 and CDR2 sequences are SGHKS and YYEKEE (reference sequence). This CDR3 region has 17 residues. The V gene lost 0 bases and the J gene lost 0 bases, with 13 bases spanning the gap. MiXCR, applied by TCRdb to the 5' RACE reads, yields one record per CDR3 protein. This table has about 95,000 distinct CDR3 sequences, around 3.3% appearing once. This clonotype was counted many times. The sequencing input was PBMCs. This sequence was found in a woman aged 18-29 years with multiple sclerosis. The chain combines TRBV5-5 with TRBJ2-1, with D possibly TRBD2 on 7 matching bases. The CDR3 spells CASSLEAGASSYNEQFF. Written as DNA, the CDR3 is TGTGCCAGCAGCTTGGAGGCGGGGGCAAGCTCCTACAATGAGCAGTTCTTC.